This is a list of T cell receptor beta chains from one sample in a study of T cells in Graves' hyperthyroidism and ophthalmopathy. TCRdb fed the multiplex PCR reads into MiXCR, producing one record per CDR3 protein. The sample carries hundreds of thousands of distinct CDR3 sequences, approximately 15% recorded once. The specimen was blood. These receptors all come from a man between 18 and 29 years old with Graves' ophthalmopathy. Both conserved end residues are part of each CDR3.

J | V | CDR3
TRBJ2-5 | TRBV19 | CASTSDRVETQYF
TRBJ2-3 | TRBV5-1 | CVSRLATTDTQYF
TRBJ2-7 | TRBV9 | CASGSLNPYEQYF
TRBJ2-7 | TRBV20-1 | CSPRRGDTYEQYF
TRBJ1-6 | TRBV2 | CASSEWAGGNSPLHF
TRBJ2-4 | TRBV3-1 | CASSQPSTGTKNIQYF
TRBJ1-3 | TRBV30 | CAWRERRAGNTIYF
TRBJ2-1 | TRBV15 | CATSRPGTGGVEQFF
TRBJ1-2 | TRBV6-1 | CASSDSYEGYTF
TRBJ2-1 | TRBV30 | CAWSSKADFYNEQFF
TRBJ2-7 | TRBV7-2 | CASSLDSGGTTYEQYF
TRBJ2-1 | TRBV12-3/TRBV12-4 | CASTPAGSSYNEQFF
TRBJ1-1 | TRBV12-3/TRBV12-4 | CASSFDGLSNTEAFF
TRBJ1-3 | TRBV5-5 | CASSLGQGAGNTIYF
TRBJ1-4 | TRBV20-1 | CSATGQGAEKLFF
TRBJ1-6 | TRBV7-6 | CASSLGGHRDNSPLHF
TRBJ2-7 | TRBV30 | CAWSGQASEQYF
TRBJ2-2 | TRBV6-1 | CASRLGWSAGELFF
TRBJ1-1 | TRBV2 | CASSEALRGTEAFF
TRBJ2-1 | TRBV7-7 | CASSPRLAHSYNEQFF
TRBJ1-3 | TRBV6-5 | CASSYSRQGTGNTIYF
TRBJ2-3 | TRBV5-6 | CASLYEGRTDTQYF
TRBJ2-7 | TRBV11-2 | CASSLARTGEREQYF
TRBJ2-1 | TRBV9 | CASSVTSSSSDEQFF
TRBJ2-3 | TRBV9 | CASSVEAHSTDTQYF
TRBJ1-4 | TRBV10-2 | CASSKGVGEKLFF
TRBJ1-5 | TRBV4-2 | CASSRDRGLGQPQHF
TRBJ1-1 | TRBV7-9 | CASSSGTQTEAFF
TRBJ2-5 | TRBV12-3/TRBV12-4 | CASMGDIETQYF
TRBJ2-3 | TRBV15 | CASRQGLSSTDTQYF
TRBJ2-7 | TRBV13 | CASSTSGVSYEQYF
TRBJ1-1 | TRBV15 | CATSRDRGKNTEAFF
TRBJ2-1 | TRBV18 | CASSAGRRPDYNEQFF
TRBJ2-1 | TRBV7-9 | CASSLGTSGRTHNEQFF
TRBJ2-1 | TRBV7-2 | CASSPGGGARNEQFF
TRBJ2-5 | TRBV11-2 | CASTSPRTEIQETQYF
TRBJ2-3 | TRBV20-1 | CSAREERGAPDAQYF
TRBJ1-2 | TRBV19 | CASSLTGQGVIYGYTF
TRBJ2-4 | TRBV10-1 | CASSESAGAKNIQYF
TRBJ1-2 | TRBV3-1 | CASSQDLAGNYGYTF
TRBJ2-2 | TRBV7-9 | CASSFTKTGDAGELFF
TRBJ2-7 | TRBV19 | CASSRAQTPYEQYF
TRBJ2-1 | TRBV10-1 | CANKTGIGQFF
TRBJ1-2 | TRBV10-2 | CASSEGSESSYGYTF
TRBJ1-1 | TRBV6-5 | CASSYKGLAFF
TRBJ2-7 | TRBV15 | CATSRSMDSSYEQYF
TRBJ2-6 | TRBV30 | CAWSAGPGANVLTF
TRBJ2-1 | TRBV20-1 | CSARLSVPYEQFF
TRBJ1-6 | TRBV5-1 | CASSSGLRESPLHF
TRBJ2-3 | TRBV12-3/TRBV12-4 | CASSASEETTSTDTQYF